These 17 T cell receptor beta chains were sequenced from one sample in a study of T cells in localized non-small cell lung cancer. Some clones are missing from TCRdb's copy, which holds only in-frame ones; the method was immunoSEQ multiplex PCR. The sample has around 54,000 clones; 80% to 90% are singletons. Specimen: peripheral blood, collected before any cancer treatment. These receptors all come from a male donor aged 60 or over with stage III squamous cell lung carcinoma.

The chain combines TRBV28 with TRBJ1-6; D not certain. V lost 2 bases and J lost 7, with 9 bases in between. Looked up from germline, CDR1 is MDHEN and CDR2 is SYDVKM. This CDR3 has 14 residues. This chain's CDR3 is CASSLVSVNSPLHF. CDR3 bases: TGTGCCAGCAGTTTAGTTTCTGTGAATTCACCCCTCCACTTT.

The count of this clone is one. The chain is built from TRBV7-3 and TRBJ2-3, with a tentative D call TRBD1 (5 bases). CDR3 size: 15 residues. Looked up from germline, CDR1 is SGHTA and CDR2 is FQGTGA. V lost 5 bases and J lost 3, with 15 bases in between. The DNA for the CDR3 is TGTGCCAGCAGCCCCCGCCAGGGTAGTACAGATACGCAGTATTTT. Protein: CASSPRQGSTDTQYF.

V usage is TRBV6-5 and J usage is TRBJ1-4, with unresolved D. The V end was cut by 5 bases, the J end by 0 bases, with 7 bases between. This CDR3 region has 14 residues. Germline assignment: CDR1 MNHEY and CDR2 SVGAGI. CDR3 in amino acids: CASSPGATNEKLFF. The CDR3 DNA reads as TGTGCCAGCAGTCCGGGAGCAACTAATGAAAAACTGTTTTTT.

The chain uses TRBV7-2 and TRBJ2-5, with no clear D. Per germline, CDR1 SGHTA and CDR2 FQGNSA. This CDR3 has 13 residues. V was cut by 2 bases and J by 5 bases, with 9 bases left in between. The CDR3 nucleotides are TGTGCCAGCAGCTTAAGACCTGGGGAGACCCAGTACTTC. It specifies CASSLRPGETQYF.

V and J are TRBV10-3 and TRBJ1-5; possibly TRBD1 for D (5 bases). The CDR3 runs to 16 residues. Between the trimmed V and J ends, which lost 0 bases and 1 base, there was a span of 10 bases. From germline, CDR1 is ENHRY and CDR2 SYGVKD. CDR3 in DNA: TGTGCCATCAGTGAGTCGGCGGGGGGAAGCAATCAGCCCCAGCATTTT. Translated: CAISESAGGSNQPQHF.

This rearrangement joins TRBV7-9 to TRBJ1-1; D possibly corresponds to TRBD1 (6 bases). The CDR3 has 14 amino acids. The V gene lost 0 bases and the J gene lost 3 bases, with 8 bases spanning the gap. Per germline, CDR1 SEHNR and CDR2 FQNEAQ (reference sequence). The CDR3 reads CASSLAQGYTEAFF. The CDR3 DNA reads TGTGCCAGCAGCTTAGCCCAGGGGTACACTGAAGCTTTCTTT.

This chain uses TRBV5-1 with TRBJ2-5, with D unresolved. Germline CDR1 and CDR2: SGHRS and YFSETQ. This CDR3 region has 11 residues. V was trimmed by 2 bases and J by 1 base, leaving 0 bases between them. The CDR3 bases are TGCGCCAGCAGCTTCCAAGAGACCCAGTACTTC. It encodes CASSFQETQYF.

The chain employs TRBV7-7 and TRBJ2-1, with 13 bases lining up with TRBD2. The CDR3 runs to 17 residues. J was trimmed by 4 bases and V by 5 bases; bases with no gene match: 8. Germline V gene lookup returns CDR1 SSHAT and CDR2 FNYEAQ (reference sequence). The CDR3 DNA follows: TGTGCCAGCAGCCCAGGGGGGACTAGCGGGATTTACAATGAGCAGTTCTTC. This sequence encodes CASSPGGTSGIYNEQFF.

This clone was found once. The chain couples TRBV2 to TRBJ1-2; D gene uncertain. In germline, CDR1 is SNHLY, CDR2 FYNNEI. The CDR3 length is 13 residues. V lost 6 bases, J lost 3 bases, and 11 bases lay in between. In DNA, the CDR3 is TGTGCCAGCAGCCTACAGTCCCACTATGGCTACACCTTC. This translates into CASSLQSHYGYTF.

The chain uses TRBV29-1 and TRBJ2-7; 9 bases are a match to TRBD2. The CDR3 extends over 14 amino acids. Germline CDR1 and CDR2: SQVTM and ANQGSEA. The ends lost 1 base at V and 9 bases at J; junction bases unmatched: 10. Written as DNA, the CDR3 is TGCAGCGTTGAAGGGGCTAGCGGGACTCCGGGGCAGTACTTC. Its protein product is CSVEGASGTPGQYF.

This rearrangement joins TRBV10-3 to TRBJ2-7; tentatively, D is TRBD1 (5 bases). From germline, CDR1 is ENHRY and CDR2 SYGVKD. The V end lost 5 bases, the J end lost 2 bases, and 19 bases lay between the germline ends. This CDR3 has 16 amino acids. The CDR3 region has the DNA TGTGCCATCAGTACCTCCGAAGGGGCGAGCCCCTACGAGCAGTACTTC. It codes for CAISTSEGASPYEQYF.

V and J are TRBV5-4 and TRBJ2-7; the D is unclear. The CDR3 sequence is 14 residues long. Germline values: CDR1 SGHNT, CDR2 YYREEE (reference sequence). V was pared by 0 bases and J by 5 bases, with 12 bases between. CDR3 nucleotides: TGTGCCAGCAGCTTGGAGGTTCATGGGAACGAGCAGTACTTC. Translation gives CASSLEVHGNEQYF. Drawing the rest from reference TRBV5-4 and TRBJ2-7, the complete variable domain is ETGVTQSPTHLIKTRGQQVTLRCSSQSGHNTVSWYQQALGQGPQFIFQYYREEENGRGNFPPRFSGLQFPNYSSELNVNALELDDSALYLCASSLEVHGNEQYFGPGTRLTVT.

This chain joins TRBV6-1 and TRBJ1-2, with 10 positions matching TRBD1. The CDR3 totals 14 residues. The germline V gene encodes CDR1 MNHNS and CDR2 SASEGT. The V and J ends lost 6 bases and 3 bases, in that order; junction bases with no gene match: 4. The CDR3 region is CASRSGTGDYGYTF. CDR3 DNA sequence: TGTGCCAGCAGATCCGGGACAGGGGACTATGGCTACACCTTC.

This CDR3 is CASSPRQVVYNEQFF. In nucleotides, the CDR3 is TGTGCCAGCAGCCCTCGACAAGTGGTATACAATGAGCAGTTCTTC. This chain uses TRBV14 with TRBJ2-1; no clear D. From germline, CDR1 is SGHDN and CDR2 FVKESK. The CDR3 covers 15 residues. Trimming pared 4 bases from V and 4 bases from J, leaving 14 bases between.

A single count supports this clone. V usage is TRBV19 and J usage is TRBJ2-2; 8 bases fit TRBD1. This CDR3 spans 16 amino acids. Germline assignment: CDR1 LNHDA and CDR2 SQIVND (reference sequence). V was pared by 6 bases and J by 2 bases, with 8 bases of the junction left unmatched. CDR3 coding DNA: TGTGCCAGTAGGGCCCGGGGACAGGACAACACCGGGGAGCTGTTTTTT. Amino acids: CASRARGQDNTGELFF.

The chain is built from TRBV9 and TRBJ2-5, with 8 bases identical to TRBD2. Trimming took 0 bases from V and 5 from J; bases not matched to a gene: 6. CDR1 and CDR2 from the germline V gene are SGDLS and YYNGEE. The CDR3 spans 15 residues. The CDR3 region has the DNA TGTGCCAGCAGCGTAGGCGGGGGGCGCATGGAGACCCAGTACTTC. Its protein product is CASSVGGGRMETQYF.

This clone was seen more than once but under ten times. In DNA, the CDR3 is TGTGCCAGTAGTTCGGGGTATAATTCACCCCTCCACTTT. Its translation is CASSSGYNSPLHF. The V call is TRBV19, the J call TRBJ1-6; D is uncertain. CDR3 length: 13 amino acids. Germline CDR1 reads LNHDA; CDR2 reads SQIVND (reference sequence). The V end lost 5 bases, the J end lost 4 bases, and 6 bases lay between the germline ends.